This TCR beta chain was found in a study of blood T cell repertoires in COVID-19. Authors' methods: Reference gene primers were amplified, and this amplification served to estimate nucleated cell counts. Some clones are missing from TCRdb's copy, which holds only in-frame ones; the method was immunoSEQ multiplex PCR. V and J calls and clone size are those listed in that table; D and trimming were worked out from the DNA. The table includes 120,000 to 150,000 clones, 65% to 85% detected once. V gave up 3 bases and J gave up 7 bases; unmatched junction bases: 5. Looked up from germline, CDR1 is SEHNR and CDR2 is FQNEAQ (reference sequence). This CDR3 region has 13 residues. Participant reports of clinical history set cohort assignment.

The chain joins TRBV7-9 to TRBJ1-2, with 7 nucleotides matching TRBD1. This clonotype was obtained from a woman in her forties or fifties who had been exposed to COVID-19. Specimen: PBMCs or T cells enriched from blood (not recorded which). This CDR3 reads CASSLQGEAGYTF. The CDR3 region has the DNA TGTGCCAGCAGCTTGCAGGGGGAAGCTGGCTACACCTTC.